Sequencing of this T cell receptor beta chain was carried out in a study of technical replicates of blood from a few donors. With 4 bases clipped from V and 5 bases from J, the junction kept 8 bases outside the gene matches. CDR1 SGHRS and CDR2 YFSETQ come from the germline V gene. This CDR3 region has 16 residues. Assay used: immunoSEQ multiplex PCR; TCRdb lists only in-frame clones, some missing. The top ten clones hold 0.35% to 0.4% of a sample with approximately 45,000 clones, around 96% of them seen once. The chain has TRBV5-1 and TRBJ2-3; 12 positions match TRBD2. The sequenced material came from T cells isolated from PBMCs. This receptor was identified in a human donor in good health. The CDR3 loop is CASSAVTSGRRDTQYF. The CDR3 DNA reads as TGCGCCAGCAGCGCCGTTACTAGCGGGAGGCGAGATACGCAGTATTTT.